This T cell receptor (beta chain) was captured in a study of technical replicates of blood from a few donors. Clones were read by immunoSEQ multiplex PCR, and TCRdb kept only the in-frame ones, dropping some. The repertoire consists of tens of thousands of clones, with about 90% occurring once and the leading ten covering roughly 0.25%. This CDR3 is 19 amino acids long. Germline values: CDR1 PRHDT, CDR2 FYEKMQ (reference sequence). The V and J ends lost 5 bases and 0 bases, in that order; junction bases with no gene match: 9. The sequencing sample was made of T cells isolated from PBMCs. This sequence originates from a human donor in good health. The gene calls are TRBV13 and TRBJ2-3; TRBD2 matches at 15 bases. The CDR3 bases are TGTGCCAGCAGCGCCGGACTAGCGGGGGGGAAGACTAGCACAGATACGCAGTATTTT. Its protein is CASSAGLAGGKTSTDTQYF.